The rows below give T cell receptor beta chains drawn from one sample of a study of blood T cells in healthy people across ages. TCRdb re-called the 5' RACE reads with MiXCR, one entry per CDR3 protein. The sample contains 870,000 or so distinct CDR3 sequences, 29% of which appear only once. Sequences were obtained from blood. The source of these receptors is a woman aged 80 or over in good health. The CDR3 runs from the conserved cysteine through the conserved F or W. D genes are given only for firm matches. Rows give clone size only sometimes, using once, few, many, or a class for an expanded clone.

V,D,size,J,CDR3,DNA
TRBV19,-,-,TRBJ2-1,CASSPRGRRRGTYNEQFF,TGTGCCAGTAGCCCCCGAGGAAGACGACGGGGCACCTACAATGAGCAGTTCTTC
TRBV14,-,many,TRBJ1-2,CASSQGGPYGYTF,TGTGCCAGCAGCCAAGGCGGGCCCTATGGCTACACCTTC
TRBV12-3/TRBV12-4,-,-,TRBJ2-7,CASSLAREIRGGEQDF,TGTGCCAGCAGTCTGGCCCGGGAGATTAGGGGGGGCGAGCAGGACTTC
TRBV7-2,-,-,TRBJ1-6,CASSWAEFYNSPLHF,TGTGCCAGCAGCTGGGCCGAGTTCTATAATTCACCCCTCCACTTT
TRBV7-9,TRBD2,-,TRBJ2-5,CASSFLAGMGGETQYF,TGTGCCAGCAGCTTTTTAGCGGGGATGGGCGGAGAGACCCAGTACTTC
TRBV7-2,-,-,TRBJ1-2,CASSLEIGMQYGYTF,TGTGCCAGCAGCTTAGAGATAGGGATGCAATATGGCTACACCTTC
TRBV9,TRBD1,-,TRBJ2-7,CTSSSGTGAYEQYF,TGTACCAGCTCTTCCGGGACAGGGGCCTACGAGCAGTACTTC
TRBV28,-,-,TRBJ1-3,CASSSDGNSGNTIYF,TGTGCCAGCAGTTCCGACGGAAACTCTGGAAACACCATATATTTT
TRBV20-1,TRBD1,-,TRBJ1-4,CSASPGQPNEKLFF,TGCAGTGCTAGTCCGGGACAGCCCAATGAAAAACTGTTTTTT
TRBV21-1,-,few,TRBJ1-2,CASSKVVIGGPFHYGYTF,TGTGCCAGCAGCAAAGTCGTTATAGGGGGGCCTTTTCATTATGGCTACACCTTC
TRBV5-5,-,many,TRBJ2-5,CASSLDGGIVQETQYF,TGTGCCAGCAGCTTGGATGGAGGGATAGTCCAAGAGACCCAGTACTTC
TRBV28,-,many,TRBJ2-5,CASKGGRAPETQYF,TGTGCCAGCAAGGGGGGGCGGGCGCCAGAGACCCAGTACTTC
TRBV7-9,-,many,TRBJ2-7,CASSLAPSTGHYEQYF,TGTGCCAGCAGCTTAGCCCCATCTACAGGACACTACGAGCAGTACTTC
TRBV18,-,many,TRBJ2-5,CASSPIGGETQYF,TGTGCCAGCTCACCGATAGGAGGGGAGACCCAGTACTTC
TRBV6-5,TRBD1,many,TRBJ2-4,CASRIGQGQNIQYF,TGTGCCAGCAGGATCGGACAGGGGCAAAACATTCAGTACTTC
TRBV7-3,-,-,TRBJ2-1,CASSSLEVNEQFF,TGTGCCAGCAGCTCCCTCGAAGTAAATGAGCAGTTCTTC
TRBV7-2,TRBD1,many,TRBJ2-7,CASSPTEGQSYEQYF,TGTGCCAGCAGCCCGACCGAGGGACAGTCCTACGAGCAGTACTTC
TRBV7-9,-,-,TRBJ1-4,CASSLTGVNKLFF,TGTGCCAGCAGCTTAACTGGTGTGAATAAACTGTTTTTT
TRBV4-3,-,many,TRBJ1-2,CASSQQYGVGGYTF,TGCGCCAGCAGCCAGCAGTACGGGGTGGGCGGCTACACCTTC
TRBV6-1,-,-,TRBJ2-3,CASSYSNTDTQYF,TGTGCCAGCAGTTACAGTAACACGGATACGCAGTATTTT
TRBV29-1,-,few,TRBJ2-7,CSTRVPDSYEQYF,TGCAGCACCCGGGTCCCCGACTCCTACGAGCAGTACTTC
TRBV18,-,many,TRBJ2-3,CASSRVYTMGADTQYF,TGTGCCAGCTCACGGGTCTACACCATGGGGGCAGATACGCAGTATTTT
TRBV28,-,-,TRBJ1-1,CASSLVAGLAFF,TGTGCCAGCAGTTTAGTAGCGGGACTTGCTTTCTTT
TRBV5-1,-,many,TRBJ2-1,CASSFQGGSVNEQFF,TGCGCCAGCAGCTTTCAGGGGGGGAGTGTCAATGAGCAGTTCTTC
TRBV20-1,-,many,TRBJ2-5,CSATLGTTETQYF,TGCAGTGCAACTCTGGGGACAACAGAGACCCAGTACTTC
TRBV30,-,-,TRBJ1-1,CAWSVRGTEAFF,TGTGCCTGGAGTGTAAGGGGGACTGAAGCTTTCTTT
TRBV2,-,-,TRBJ1-5,CASSLHPNSNQPQHF,TGTGCCAGCAGTTTGCACCCTAATAGCAATCAGCCCCAGCATTTT
TRBV5-1,-,many,TRBJ2-4,CASSGGGTAGKNIQYF,TGCGCCAGCAGCGGGGGAGGGACAGCGGGCAAAAACATTCAGTACTTC
TRBV9,TRBD1,few,TRBJ1-2,CASSVGALGGGDYGYTF,TGTGCCAGCAGCGTAGGAGCCCTTGGAGGGGGCGACTATGGCTACACCTTC
TRBV6-2/TRBV6-3,-,many,TRBJ2-7,CASSYSGEHLTYEQYF,TGTGCCAGCAGTTACTCGGGAGAACACCTAACCTACGAGCAGTACTTC
TRBV12-3/TRBV12-4,TRBD1,many,TRBJ1-2,CASRPGQGQFYGYTF,TGTGCCAGCAGGCCAGGACAGGGGCAATTCTATGGCTACACCTTC
TRBV20-1,-,many,TRBJ2-5,CSARPGEETQYF,TGCAGTGCTAGACCAGGGGAAGAGACCCAGTACTTC
TRBV24-1,TRBD2,many,TRBJ2-3,CATSSSGGDTDTQYF,TGTGCCACCAGTTCTAGCGGGGGGGACACAGATACGCAGTATTTT
TRBV29-1,-,many,TRBJ1-2,CSAEGVGFYGYTF,TGCAGCGCTGAAGGGGTGGGCTTTTACGGCTACACCTTC
TRBV5-3,-,-,TRBJ1-6,CARSLDTSEGNSPLHF,TGTGCCAGAAGCTTGGATACATCGGAGGGAAATTCACCCCTCCACTTT
TRBV23-1,TRBD1,many,TRBJ2-4,CASSQPDRLAKNIQYF,TGCGCCAGCAGTCAACCGGACAGGCTTGCCAAAAACATTCAGTACTTC
TRBV6-6,-,many,TRBJ1-5,CASSQINSNQPQHF,TGTGCCAGCAGCCAAATCAATAGCAATCAGCCCCAGCATTTT
TRBV5-6,-,few,TRBJ2-3,CASSQIPSDTQYF,TGTGCCAGCAGCCAGATCCCTTCGGATACGCAGTATTTT
TRBV21-1,-,-,TRBJ2-7,CASGKERLADRPPERPQYF,TGTGCCAGCGGCAAAGAGAGGTTGGCGGACAGGCCCCCGGAGAGACCCCAGTACTTC
TRBV5-6,-,few,TRBJ2-7,CASSRNWVGEQYF,TGTGCCAGCAGCCGGAATTGGGTCGGCGAGCAGTACTTC
TRBV11-2,-,many,TRBJ1-2,CASTLASFYGYTF,TGTGCCAGCACCCTGGCGTCATTCTATGGCTACACCTTC
TRBV28,TRBD1,many,TRBJ2-1,CASSSPPGQGAYNEQFF,TGTGCCAGCAGTTCACCCCCGGGACAGGGGGCCTACAATGAGCAGTTCTTC
TRBV20-1,-,many,TRBJ2-1,CSASRPRVHNEQFF,TGCAGTGCTAGCAGACCCAGAGTTCACAATGAGCAGTTCTTC
TRBV7-2,-,many,TRBJ1-2,CASSPTRGGPGRWREGYTF,TGTGCCAGCAGCCCGACTAGGGGAGGTCCGGGACGGTGGCGGGAGGGCTACACCTTC
TRBV19,TRBD2,-,TRBJ2-5,CASSIGAGGPGETQYF,TGTGCCAGTAGTATAGGAGCGGGGGGGCCAGGGGAGACCCAGTACTTC
TRBV6-2/TRBV6-3,-,many,TRBJ2-3,CASSYSIKGSTDTQYF,TGTGCCAGCAGTTACTCGATCAAGGGGTCCACAGATACGCAGTATTTT